Following are 6 T cell receptor beta chains from one sample sequenced in a study of metastatic and nonmetastatic thyroid tumors. TCRdb re-called the PCR reads via MiXCR. The sample contains approximately 50,000 clones, 3.5% to 5% of which appear only once. Thyroid surgery had not been preceded by any treatment in any patient. Sequenced material: blood. Receptor source: a female donor with papillary thyroid cancer or a benign thyroid nodule (not recorded which). Some clones in this sample may be carry-over from other donors' samples.

This chain joins TRBV6-1 and TRBJ2-5; 7 nucleotides agree with TRBD2. V was pared by 6 bases and J by 5 bases, with 12 bases of the junction left unmatched. Germline V gene data show CDR1 as MNHNS and CDR2 as SASEGT. The CDR3 loop spans 15 amino acids. CDR3 protein: CASRAAGGIRETQYF. CDR3 nucleotides: TGTGCCAGCAGGGCGGCCGGGGGGATCCGGGAGACCCAGTACTTC.

This clone has a count of ten or more. Additional DNA sequences in this sample encode the identical CDR3. The J gene is TRBJ2-1, the V gene TRBV2; D gene ambiguous. In germline, CDR1 is SNHLY, CDR2 FYNNEI. There are 13 residues in the CDR3. Trimming shortened V by 6 bases and J by 16 bases, and 22 bases separated the two germline ends. The DNA for the CDR3 is TGTGCCAGCAGGGACCGGGCTTCCCCCACACGCTTCTTC. This translates into CASRDRASPTRFF.

In the case of this clone: A read error is likely, as this CDR3 ends without the conserved phenylalanine or tryptophan. The V gene is TRBV2, the J gene TRBJ1-2, with TRBD1 matching over 8 bases. Germline values: CDR1 SNHLY, CDR2 FYNNEI. The CDR3 is 13 residues long. J lost 6 bases, V lost 5 bases, and 5 bases had no gene match. Written as DNA, the CDR3 is TGTGCCAGCAGTCGACAGGGGAACCATGGCTACACCTTA. Its translation is CASSRQGNHGYTL.

This clone was seen ten or more times. The chain links TRBV19 to TRBJ1-4, with D perhaps matching TRBD1 (5 bases). Germline CDR1 reads LNHDA; CDR2 reads SQIVND (reference sequence). The CDR3 covers 15 residues. V gave up 5 bases and J gave up 7 bases, with 17 bases separating them. The CDR3 bases are TGTGCCAGTAGTCCCTTCATGGACACCATTGAAAAACTGTTTTTT. As protein: CASSPFMDTIEKLFF.

This clone has a handful of counts. The germline gene is not matched at one end of the junction; a read error may be the cause. This CDR3 reads CATGDSAAYGYTF. The DNA of the CDR3 is TGTGCCACCGGTGATTCGGCAGCATATGGCTACACCTTC. This chain joins TRBV24-1 and TRBJ1-2; D not certain. The CDR3 consists of 13 residues. From germline, CDR1 is KGHDR and CDR2 SFDVKD.

With respect to this clone: A much larger clone sits a single nucleotide away, making a read error possible. This specimen includes other DNA sequences encoding the same CDR3. The chain recombines TRBV18 with TRBJ2-7; no clear D. The CDR3 spans 13 residues. Trimming took 1 base from V and 4 from J, leaving 8 bases between them. Germline V gives CDR1 KGHSH, CDR2 LQKENI. The CDR3 is CASSPRRSYEQYF. DNA of the CDR3: TGTGCCAGCTCACCACGTAGGTCATACGAGCAGTACTTC.